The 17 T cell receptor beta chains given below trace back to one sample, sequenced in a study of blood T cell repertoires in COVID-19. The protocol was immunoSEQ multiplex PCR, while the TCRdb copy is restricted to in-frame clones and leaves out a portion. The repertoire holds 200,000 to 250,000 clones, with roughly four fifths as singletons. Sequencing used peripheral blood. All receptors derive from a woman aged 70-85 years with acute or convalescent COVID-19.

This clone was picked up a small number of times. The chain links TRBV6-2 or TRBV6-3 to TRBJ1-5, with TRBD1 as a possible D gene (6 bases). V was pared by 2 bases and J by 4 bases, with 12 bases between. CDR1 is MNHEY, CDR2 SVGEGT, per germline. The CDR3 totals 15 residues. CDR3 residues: CASSYGVQGNQPQHF. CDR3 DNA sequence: TGTGCCAGCAGTTACGGGGTACAGGGTAATCAGCCCCAGCATTTT.

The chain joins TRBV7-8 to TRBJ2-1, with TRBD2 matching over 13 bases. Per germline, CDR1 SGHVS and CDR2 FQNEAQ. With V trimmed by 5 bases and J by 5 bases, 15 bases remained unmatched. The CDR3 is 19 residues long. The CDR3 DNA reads TGTGCCAGCAGCCATTCCATTACTAGCGGGGGGGGTCGGCACAATGAGCAGTTCTTC. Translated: CASSHSITSGGGRHNEQFF. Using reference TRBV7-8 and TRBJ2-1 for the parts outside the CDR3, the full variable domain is GAGVSQSPRYKVAKRGQDVALRCDPISGHVSLFWYQQALGQGPEFLTYFQNEAQLDKSGLPSDRFFAERPEGSVSTLKIQRTQQEDSAVYLCASSHSITSGGGRHNEQFFGPGTRLTVL.

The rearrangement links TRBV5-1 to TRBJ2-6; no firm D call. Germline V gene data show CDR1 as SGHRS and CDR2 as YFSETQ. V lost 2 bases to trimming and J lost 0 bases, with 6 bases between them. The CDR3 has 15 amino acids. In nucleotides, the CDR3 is TGCGCCAGCAGCTTATCCAACTCTGGGGCCAACGTCCTGACTTTC. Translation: CASSLSNSGANVLTF. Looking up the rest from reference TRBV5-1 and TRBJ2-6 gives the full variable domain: KAGVTQTPRYLIKTRGQQVTLSCSPISGHRSVSWYQQTPGQGLQFLFEYFSETQRNKGNFPGRFSGRQFSNSRSEMNVSTLELGDSALYLCASSLSNSGANVLTFGAGSRLTVL.

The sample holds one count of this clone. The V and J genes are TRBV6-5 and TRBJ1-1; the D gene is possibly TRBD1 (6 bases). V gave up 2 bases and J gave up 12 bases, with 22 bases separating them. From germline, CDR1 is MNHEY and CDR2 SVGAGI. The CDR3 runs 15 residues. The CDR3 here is CASSYDLRGTTKPFF. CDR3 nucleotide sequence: TGTGCCAGCAGTTACGACCTTAGGGGGACAACTAAACCTTTCTTT.

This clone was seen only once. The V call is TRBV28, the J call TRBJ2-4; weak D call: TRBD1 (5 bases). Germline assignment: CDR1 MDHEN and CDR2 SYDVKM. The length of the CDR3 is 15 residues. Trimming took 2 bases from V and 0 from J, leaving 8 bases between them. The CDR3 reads CASSLQGLAKNIQYF. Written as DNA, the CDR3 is TGTGCCAGCAGTTTACAGGGCCTAGCCAAAAACATTCAGTACTTC.

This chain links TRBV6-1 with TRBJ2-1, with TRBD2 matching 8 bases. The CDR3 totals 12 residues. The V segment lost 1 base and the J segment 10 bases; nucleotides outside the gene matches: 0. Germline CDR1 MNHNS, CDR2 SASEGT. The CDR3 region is CASSEGLAEQFF. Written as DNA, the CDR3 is TGTGCCAGCAGTGAAGGACTAGCGGAGCAGTTCTTC.

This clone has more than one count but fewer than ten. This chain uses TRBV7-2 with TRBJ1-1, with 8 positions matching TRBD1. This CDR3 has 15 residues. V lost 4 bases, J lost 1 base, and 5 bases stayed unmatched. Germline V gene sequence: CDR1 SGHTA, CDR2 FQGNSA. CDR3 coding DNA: TGTGCCAGCAGCTACAGGGGGGGGCCGAACACTGAAGCTTTCTTT. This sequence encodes CASSYRGGPNTEAFF. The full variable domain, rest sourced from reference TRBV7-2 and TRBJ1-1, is GAGVSQSPSNKVTEKGKDVELRCDPISGHTALYWYRQSLGQGLEFLIYFQGNSAPDKSGLPSDRFSAERTGGSVSTLTIQRTQQEDSAVYLCASSYRGGPNTEAFFGQGTRLTVV.

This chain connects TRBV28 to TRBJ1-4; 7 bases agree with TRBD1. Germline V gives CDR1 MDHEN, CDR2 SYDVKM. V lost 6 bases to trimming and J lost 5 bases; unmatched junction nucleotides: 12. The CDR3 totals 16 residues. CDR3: CASRIFLSGQNEKLFF. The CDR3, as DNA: TGTGCCAGCAGAATTTTCCTTTCGGGACAGAATGAAAAACTGTTTTTT.

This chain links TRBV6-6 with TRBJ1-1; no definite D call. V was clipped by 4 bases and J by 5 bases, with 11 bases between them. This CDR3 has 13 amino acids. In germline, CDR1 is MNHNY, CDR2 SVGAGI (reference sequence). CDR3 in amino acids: CASSSNFLTEAFF. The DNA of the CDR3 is TGTGCCAGCAGTTCGAACTTTCTAACTGAAGCTTTCTTT.

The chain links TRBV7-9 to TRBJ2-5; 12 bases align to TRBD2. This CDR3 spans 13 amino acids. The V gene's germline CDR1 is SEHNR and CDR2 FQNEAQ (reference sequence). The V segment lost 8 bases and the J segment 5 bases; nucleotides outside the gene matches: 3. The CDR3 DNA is TGTGCCAGCTGCGGACTAGCGGGGGAGACCCAGTACTTC. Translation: CASCGLAGETQYF.

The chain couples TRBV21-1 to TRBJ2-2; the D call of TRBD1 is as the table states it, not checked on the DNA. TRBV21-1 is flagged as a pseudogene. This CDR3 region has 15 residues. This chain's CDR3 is CAAETGIANTGELFF. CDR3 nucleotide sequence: TGTGCCGCCGAGACAGGGATCGCGAACACCGGGGAGCTGTTTTTT.

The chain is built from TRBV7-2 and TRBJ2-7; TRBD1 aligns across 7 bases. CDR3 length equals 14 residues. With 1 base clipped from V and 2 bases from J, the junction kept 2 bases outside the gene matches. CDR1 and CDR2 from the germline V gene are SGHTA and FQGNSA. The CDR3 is CASSLDRGPYEQYF. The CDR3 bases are TGTGCCAGCAGCTTAGACAGGGGCCCCTACGAGCAGTACTTC.

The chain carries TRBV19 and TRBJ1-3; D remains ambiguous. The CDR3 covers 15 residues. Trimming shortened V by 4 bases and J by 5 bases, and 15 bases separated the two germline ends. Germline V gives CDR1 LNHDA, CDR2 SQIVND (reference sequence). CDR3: CASSTTWSARNTIYF. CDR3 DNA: TGTGCCAGTAGTACCACCTGGTCCGCTAGAAACACCATATATTTT.

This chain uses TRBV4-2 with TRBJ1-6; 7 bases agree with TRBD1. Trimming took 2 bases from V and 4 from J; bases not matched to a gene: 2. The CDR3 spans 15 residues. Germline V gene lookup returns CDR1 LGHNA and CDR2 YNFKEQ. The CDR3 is CASSQLDRYNSPLHF. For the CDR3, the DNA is TGTGCCAGCAGCCAACTGGACAGGTATAATTCACCCCTCCACTTT.

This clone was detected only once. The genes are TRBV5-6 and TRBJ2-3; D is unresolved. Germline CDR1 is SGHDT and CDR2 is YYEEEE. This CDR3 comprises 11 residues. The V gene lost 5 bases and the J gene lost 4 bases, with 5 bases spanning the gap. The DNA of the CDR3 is TGTGCCAGCAGACGGTCAGATACGCAGTATTTT. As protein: CASRRSDTQYF.

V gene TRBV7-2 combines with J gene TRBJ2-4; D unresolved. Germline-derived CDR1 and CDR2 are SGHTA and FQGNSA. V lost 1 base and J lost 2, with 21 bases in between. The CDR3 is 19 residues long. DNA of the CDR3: TGTGCCAGCAGCTTAGTGGCTTCCCCAGGCCGTGGATCCAAAAACATTCAGTACTTC. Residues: CASSLVASPGRGSKNIQYF.

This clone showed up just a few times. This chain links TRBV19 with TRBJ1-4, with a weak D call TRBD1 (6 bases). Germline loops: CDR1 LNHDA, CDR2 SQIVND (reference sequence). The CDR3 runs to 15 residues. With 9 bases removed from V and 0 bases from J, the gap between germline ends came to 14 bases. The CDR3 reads CASSEGQTTNEKLFF. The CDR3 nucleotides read TGTGCCAGCTCCGAAGGACAGACAACTAATGAAAAACTGTTTTTT.